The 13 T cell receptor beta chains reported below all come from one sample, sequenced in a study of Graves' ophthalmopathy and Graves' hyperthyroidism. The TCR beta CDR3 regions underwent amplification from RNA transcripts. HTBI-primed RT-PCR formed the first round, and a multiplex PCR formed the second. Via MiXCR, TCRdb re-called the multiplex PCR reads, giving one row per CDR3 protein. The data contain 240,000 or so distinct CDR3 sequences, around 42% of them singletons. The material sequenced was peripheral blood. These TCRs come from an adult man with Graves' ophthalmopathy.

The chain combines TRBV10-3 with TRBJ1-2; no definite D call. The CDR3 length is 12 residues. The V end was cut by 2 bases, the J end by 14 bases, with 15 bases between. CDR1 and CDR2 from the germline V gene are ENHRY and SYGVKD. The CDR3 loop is CAISEPGRSGTF. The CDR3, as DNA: TGTGCCATCAGTGAGCCGGGCCGCTCGGGGACCTTC.

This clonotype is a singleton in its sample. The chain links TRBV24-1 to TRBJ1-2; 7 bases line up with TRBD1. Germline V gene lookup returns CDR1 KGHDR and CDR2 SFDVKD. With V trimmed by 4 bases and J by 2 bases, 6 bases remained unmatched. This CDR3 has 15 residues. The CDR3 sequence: CATSESGQRNYGYTF. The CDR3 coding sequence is TGTGCCACCAGTGAGTCGGGACAGCGAAACTATGGCTACACCTTC.

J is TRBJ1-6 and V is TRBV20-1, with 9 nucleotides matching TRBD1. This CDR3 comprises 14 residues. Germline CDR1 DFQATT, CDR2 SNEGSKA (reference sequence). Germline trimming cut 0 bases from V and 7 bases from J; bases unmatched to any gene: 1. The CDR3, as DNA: TGCAGTGCTAGAGAGGGACAGGGAAATTCACCCCTCCACTTT. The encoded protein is CSAREGQGNSPLHF.

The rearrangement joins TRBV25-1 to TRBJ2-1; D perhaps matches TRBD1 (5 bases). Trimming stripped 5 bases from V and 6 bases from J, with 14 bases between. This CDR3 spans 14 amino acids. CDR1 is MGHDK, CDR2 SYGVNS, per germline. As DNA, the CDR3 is TGTGCCAGCAGTCGGAGAAGGGGAATCAATGAGCAGTTCTTC. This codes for CASSRRRGINEQFF.

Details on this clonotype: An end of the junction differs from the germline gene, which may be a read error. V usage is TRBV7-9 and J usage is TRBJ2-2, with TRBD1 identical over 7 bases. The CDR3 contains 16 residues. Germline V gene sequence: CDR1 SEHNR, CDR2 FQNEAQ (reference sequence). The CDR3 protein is CASSQQGTWDTGELFF. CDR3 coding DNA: TGCGCCAGCAGCCAACAGGGGACCTGGGACACCGGGGAGCTGTTTTTT. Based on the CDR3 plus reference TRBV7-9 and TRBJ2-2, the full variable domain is DTGVSQNPRHKITKRGQNVTFRCDPISEHNRLYWYRQTLGQGPEFLTYFQNEAQLEKSRLLSDRFSAERPKGSFSTLEIQRTEQGDSAMYLCASSQQGTWDTGELFFGEGSRLTVL.

The CDR3 nucleotides are TGTGCCAGCAGCCCCCATCAGGGCGGGGCCAACGTCCTGACTTTC. Its translation is CASSPHQGGANVLTF. The chain uses TRBV19 and TRBJ2-6; a possible D gene is TRBD1 (5 bases). V lost 9 bases and J 4 bases, leaving 16 bases between the germline ends. The CDR3 totals 15 residues. The V gene's germline CDR1 is LNHDA and CDR2 SQIVND (reference sequence).

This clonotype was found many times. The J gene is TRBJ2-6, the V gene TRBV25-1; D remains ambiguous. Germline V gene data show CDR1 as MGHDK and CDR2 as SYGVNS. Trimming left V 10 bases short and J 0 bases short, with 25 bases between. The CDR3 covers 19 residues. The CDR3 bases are TGTGCCACTCCCACCGTCGTTCAGTCGGCCAGCTCTGGGGCCAACGTCCTGACTTTC. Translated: CATPTVVQSASSGANVLTF.

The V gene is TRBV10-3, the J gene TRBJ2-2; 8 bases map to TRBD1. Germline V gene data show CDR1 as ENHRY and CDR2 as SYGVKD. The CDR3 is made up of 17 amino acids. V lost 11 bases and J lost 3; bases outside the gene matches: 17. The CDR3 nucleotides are TGTGCCGGACGGGACAGGTGGGGAGATGGCTACACCGGGGAGCTGTTTTTT. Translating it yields CAGRDRWGDGYTGELFF.

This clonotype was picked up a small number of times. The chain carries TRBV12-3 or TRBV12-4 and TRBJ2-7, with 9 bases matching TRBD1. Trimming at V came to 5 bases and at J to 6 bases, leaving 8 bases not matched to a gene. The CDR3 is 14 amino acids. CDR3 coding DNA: TGTGCCAGCAGTGTGTGGACAGGGGCTTCCGAGCAGTACTTC. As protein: CASSVWTGASEQYF.

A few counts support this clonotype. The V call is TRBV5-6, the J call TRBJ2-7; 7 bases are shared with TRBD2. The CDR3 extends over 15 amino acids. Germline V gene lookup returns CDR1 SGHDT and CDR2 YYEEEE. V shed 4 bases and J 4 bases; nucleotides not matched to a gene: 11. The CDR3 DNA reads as TGTGCCAGCAGCCAACCCAGCGGGAACCATTACGAGCAGTACTTC. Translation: CASSQPSGNHYEQYF.

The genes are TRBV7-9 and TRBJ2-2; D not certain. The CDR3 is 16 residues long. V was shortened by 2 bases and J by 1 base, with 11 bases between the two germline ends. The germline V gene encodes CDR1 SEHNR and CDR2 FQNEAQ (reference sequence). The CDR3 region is CASSLLGRMNTGELFF. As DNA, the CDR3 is TGTGCCAGCAGCTTATTAGGACGGATGAACACCGGGGAGCTGTTTTTT.

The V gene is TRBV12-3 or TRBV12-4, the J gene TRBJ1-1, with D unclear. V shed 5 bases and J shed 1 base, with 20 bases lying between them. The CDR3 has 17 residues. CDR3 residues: CASSPRREGLGNTEAFF. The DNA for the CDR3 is TGTGCCAGCAGTCCCCGAAGGGAGGGTTTAGGGAACACTGAAGCTTTCTTT.

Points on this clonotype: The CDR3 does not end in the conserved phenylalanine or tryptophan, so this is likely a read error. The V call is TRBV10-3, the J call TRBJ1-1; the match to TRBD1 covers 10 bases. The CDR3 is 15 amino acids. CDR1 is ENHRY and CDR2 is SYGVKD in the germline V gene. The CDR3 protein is CASSYPGQGIAEAFL. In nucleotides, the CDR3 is TGTGCCAGCAGTTACCCGGGACAGGGGATCGCTGAAGCTTTCCTT.